These 16 T cell receptor beta chains were all obtained from the same sample, sequenced in a study of shared clonotypes between healthy human individuals. TCRdb's table, derived via immunoSEQ multiplex PCR, lists solely in-frame clones and lacks some. The top ten clones hold 0.35% to 0.45% of a sample with 2.3 million or so clones, approximately 95% of them seen once. Specimen: naive CD4+ T cells from PBMCs. Regarding subset: CD45RA+ positively selected. The receptors here all came from a man aged 18 to 30 in good health. Some clones in this sample may be carry-over from other donors' samples.

The DNA of the CDR3 is TGTGCCAGCTCCCGACCAGGGCAGCTCTATGGCTACACCTTC. Its translation is CASSRPGQLYGYTF. The V gene is TRBV7-9, the J gene TRBJ1-2; D is perhaps TRBD1 (5 bases). CDR3 size: 14 residues. Germline V CDR1 and CDR2: SEHNR, FQNEAQ (reference sequence). V was pared by 8 bases and J by 4 bases, with 17 bases between.

The rearrangement links TRBV21-1 to TRBJ2-7; the table calls TRBD2, which could not be checked here. TRBV21-1 is a listed pseudogene. This CDR3 is 14 amino acids long. CDR3: CASRGEREGYEQYF. CDR3 DNA: TGTGCCAGCAGGGGGGAGAGGGAGGGCTACGAGCAGTACTTC.

This rearrangement joins TRBV28 to TRBJ1-1, with 7 bases identical to TRBD1. Germline V gene data show CDR1 as MDHEN and CDR2 as SYDVKM. The CDR3 totals 16 residues. The V segment lost 5 bases and the J segment 2 bases; nucleotides outside the gene matches: 11. This CDR3 reads CASSMIQGILNTEAFF. CDR3 sequence (DNA): TGTGCCAGCAGTATGATACAGGGGATTCTCAACACTGAAGCTTTCTTT.

The chain links TRBV27 to TRBJ2-5; 9 nucleotides match TRBD2. This CDR3 spans 18 amino acids. Germline assignment: CDR1 MNHEY and CDR2 SMNVEV (reference sequence). V was clipped by 0 bases and J by 5 bases; unmatched bases: 13. CDR3 nucleotides: TGTGCCAGCAGTTTATCGAGGTTCCGCGGGAGGGATGCCGAGACCCAGTACTTC. This encodes CASSLSRFRGRDAETQYF.

This chain connects TRBV4-1 to TRBJ2-1, with 8 bases matching TRBD2. CDR3 size: 16 residues. Trimming removed 0 bases from V and 2 bases from J; junction bases left unmatched: 3. CDR1 is MGHRA and CDR2 is YSYEKL in the germline V gene. The CDR3 DNA follows: TGCGCCAGCAGCCAAGATCACGGGAGGGCCTACAATGAGCAGTTCTTC. Amino acid sequence: CASSQDHGRAYNEQFF.

This clone occurred once. The rearrangement joins TRBV6-6 to TRBJ2-7; D might be TRBD1 (6 bases). The CDR3 spans 15 residues. V lost 8 bases, J lost 2 bases, and 19 bases lay in between. The V gene's germline CDR1 is MNHNY and CDR2 SVGAGI (reference sequence). CDR3 region: CASQLKGDTTYEQYF. The DNA of the CDR3 is TGTGCCAGCCAGTTAAAGGGGGACACAACCTACGAGCAGTACTTC.

The genes are TRBV19 and TRBJ2-1; tentatively, D is TRBD2 (5 bases). This CDR3 spans 15 amino acids. V lost 5 bases, J lost 5 bases, and 16 bases lay in between. Germline lookup yields CDR1 LNHDA and CDR2 SQIVND (reference sequence). Here the CDR3 DNA reads TGTGCCAGTAGTGGGATAGCGTTACAAGACAATGAGCAGTTCTTC. Translation: CASSGIALQDNEQFF.

The chain carries TRBV28 and TRBJ1-5; 7 bases map to TRBD1. The ends lost 8 bases at V and 3 bases at J; junction bases unmatched: 13. Germline values: CDR1 MDHEN, CDR2 SYDVKM. The CDR3 has 16 amino acids. CDR3 in amino acids: CASGSNRDRANQPQHF. In DNA, the CDR3 is TGTGCCAGCGGGTCAAACCGGGACAGAGCCAATCAGCCCCAGCATTTT.

The J gene is TRBJ2-7, the V gene TRBV27; D is unclear. This CDR3 is 13 amino acids long. Germline CDR1 is MNHEY and CDR2 is SMNVEV (reference sequence). V lost 2 bases to trimming and J lost 0 bases, with 5 bases between them. CDR3 in amino acids: CASSLRFSYEQYF. The CDR3, as DNA: TGTGCCAGCAGTTTAAGGTTCTCCTACGAGCAGTACTTC.

The chain has TRBV5-8 and TRBJ1-2, with D maybe TRBD1 (5 bases). This CDR3 is built from 15 residues. Germline lookup yields CDR1 SGHTS and CDR2 YDEGEE. Trimming cost V 0 bases and J 3 bases, with 12 bases left between them. This chain's CDR3 is CASSLGGARDYGYTF. The CDR3 DNA sequence: TGTGCCAGCAGCTTGGGCGGGGCCCGTGACTATGGCTACACCTTC.

This clone turned up a few times. The gene calls are TRBV29-1 and TRBJ2-1; 7 bases align to TRBD1. With 7 bases clipped from V and 0 bases from J, the junction kept 3 bases outside the gene matches. CDR1 and CDR2 from the germline V gene are SQVTM and ANQGSEA. The CDR3 is 13 residues long. In nucleotides, the CDR3 is TGCAGCGCCAGACAGGGCTCCTACAATGAGCAGTTCTTC. This codes for CSARQGSYNEQFF.

This clone was seen only once. The rearrangement links TRBV28 to TRBJ1-3; tentative D call: TRBD1 (6 bases). CDR3 length: 15 amino acids. Per germline, CDR1 MDHEN and CDR2 SYDVKM. V was pared by 7 bases and J by 8 bases, with 21 bases between. Here the CDR3 reads CASTPRRGAIDTIYF. CDR3 nucleotide sequence: TGTGCCAGCACCCCCCGGCGGGGGGCCATCGACACCATATATTTT.

V usage is TRBV12-5 and J usage is TRBJ2-5; 10 bases are shared with TRBD1. CDR1 and CDR2 (germline): LGHNT, FRNRAP. This CDR3 spans 16 amino acids. V was pared by 1 base and J by 2 bases, with 4 bases of the junction left unmatched. The CDR3 DNA sequence: TGTGCTAGTGGTTTGGGAGACAGGGGGCTTCAAGAGACCCAGTACTTC. It is translated as CASGLGDRGLQETQYF.

The V gene is TRBV28, the J gene TRBJ2-7; D remains unclear. The CDR3 runs to 11 residues. The V and J ends lost 6 bases and 8 bases respectively, with 11 bases between them. From germline, CDR1 is MDHEN and CDR2 SYDVKM. The CDR3 coding sequence is TGTGCCAGCAGGGGCCGGGTAAAGCAGTACTTC. This translates into CASRGRVKQYF.

This chain connects TRBV2 to TRBJ2-7; 8 bases map to TRBD1. Germline CDR1 is SNHLY and CDR2 is FYNNEI. Trimming took 7 bases from V and 3 from J; bases not matched to a gene: 8. This CDR3 region has 14 residues. CDR3 in amino acids: CASTIDRGNYEQYF. In nucleotides, the CDR3 is TGTGCCAGCACTATCGACAGGGGTAACTACGAGCAGTACTTC.

V gene TRBV5-1 combines with J gene TRBJ2-6; D unclear. Germline V gene sequence: CDR1 SGHRS, CDR2 YFSETQ. The V end was cut by 0 bases, the J end by 1 base, with 5 bases between. The CDR3 runs to 15 residues. CDR3 protein: CASSLERSGANVLTF. CDR3 nucleotide sequence: TGCGCCAGCAGCTTGGAAAGGTCTGGGGCCAACGTCCTGACTTTC.